The next 10 T cell receptor beta chains were all read from a single sample in a study of a mutant IDH1 vaccine in newly diagnosed glioma. The assay was immunoSEQ multiplex PCR, and TCRdb's table has in-frame clones only and misses some. This sample has approximately 100,000 clones, with approximately 90% found just once. Regarding time point: baseline, week 1 (first vaccination visit). Treatment: pre-vaccination baseline after standard-of-care therapy. Sequencing was performed on PBMCs, taken from a glioma patient treated with radiotherapy, temozolomide or both. These receptors originate from a woman between 50 and 59 years old with glioma.

The rearrangement uses TRBV5-6 and TRBJ2-7, with D possibly TRBD2 on 7 matching bases. Per germline, CDR1 SGHDT and CDR2 YYEEEE. The CDR3 is 12 residues long. V lost 3 bases and J 6 bases, leaving 10 bases between the germline ends. The CDR3 DNA follows: TGTGCCAGCAGCTCGGGGGGCCGCGAGCAGTACTTC. Translating it yields CASSSGGREQYF.

V is TRBV6-6 and J is TRBJ2-2, with D possibly TRBD2 on 6 matching bases. This CDR3 region has 12 residues. Trimming pared 7 bases from V and 8 bases from J, leaving 11 bases between. Per the germline V gene, CDR1 is MNHNY and CDR2 is SVGAGI (reference sequence). The CDR3 sequence: CASTSSGGELFF. The CDR3 region has the DNA TGTGCCAGCACTTCGAGCGGGGGGGAGCTGTTTTTT.

This clone was picked up a small number of times. V is TRBV9 and J is TRBJ2-4; D is uncertain. V dropped 2 bases and J dropped 8 bases, with 11 bases sitting between them. This CDR3 spans 13 amino acids. Germline CDR1 and CDR2: SGDLS and YYNGEE. The CDR3: CASSVAEVDIQYF. The CDR3 nucleotides read TGTGCCAGCAGCGTTGCAGAGGTTGACATTCAGTACTTC.

The chain employs TRBV5-4 and TRBJ1-2; D perhaps matches TRBD1 (5 bases). V gave up 7 bases and J gave up 4 bases, with 17 bases separating them. The V gene's germline CDR1 is SGHNT and CDR2 YYREEE (reference sequence). The CDR3 is 14 residues long. The CDR3 DNA follows: TGTGCCAGCGTGGGGGGGGGAGAAGTCTATGGCTACACCTTC. This codes for CASVGGGEVYGYTF.

This sequence joins TRBV11-2 and TRBJ2-1; 11 bases are shared with TRBD2. V lost 2 bases to trimming and J lost 4 bases; unmatched junction nucleotides: 7. This CDR3 contains 17 residues. Germline V gene sequence: CDR1 SGHAT, CDR2 FQNNGV. In DNA, the CDR3 is TGTGCCAGCAGCTTACGGCTAGCGGGAGGCCGATACAATGAGCAGTTCTTC. This encodes CASSLRLAGGRYNEQFF.

The chain carries TRBV13 and TRBJ1-1; the D gene is possibly TRBD1 (5 bases). CDR3 length equals 14 residues. CDR1 and CDR2 from the germline V gene are PRHDT and FYEKMQ (reference sequence). V gave up 3 bases and J gave up 0 bases, with 8 bases separating them. CDR3: CASSFWDLNTEAFF. In DNA form, the CDR3 reads TGTGCCAGCAGCTTTTGGGACCTGAACACTGAAGCTTTCTTT.

CDR3 residues: CASSLPPFSYNSPLHF. Written as DNA, the CDR3 is TGTGCCAGCAGTTTGCCTCCGTTCTCCTATAATTCACCCCTCCACTTT. The chain couples TRBV27 to TRBJ1-6, with no clear D. The germline V gene has CDR1 MNHEY and CDR2 SMNVEV (reference sequence). Trimming shortened V by 3 bases and J by 0 bases, and 9 bases separated the two germline ends. This CDR3 spans 16 amino acids.

The chain has TRBV7-8 and TRBJ2-7, with D unclear. Germline CDR1 and CDR2: SGHVS and FQNEAQ. CDR3 length equals 14 residues. Trimming cost V 5 bases and J 3 bases, with 14 bases left between them. CDR3 loop: CASSPFKGYYEQYF. The CDR3 coding sequence is TGTGCCAGCAGCCCCTTTAAGGGATACTACGAGCAGTACTTC.

The CDR3 loop reads CASKYRNQPQHF. The CDR3 DNA reads as TGCGCCAGCAAATATCGCAATCAGCCCCAGCATTTT. This rearrangement joins TRBV5-1 to TRBJ1-5; D not resolved. Between the trimmed V and J ends, which lost 6 bases and 2 bases, there was a span of 6 bases. CDR1 is SGHRS, CDR2 YFSETQ, per germline. The CDR3 is 12 amino acids.

The chain uses TRBV28 and TRBJ2-7, with TRBD1 matching 7 bases. Trimming cost V 3 bases and J 0 bases; bases outside gene matches: 5. CDR1 is MDHEN, CDR2 SYDVKM, per germline. The CDR3 is 15 residues long. As DNA, the CDR3 is TGTGCCAGCAGTTTCATGGACAGGAGCTCCTACGAGCAGTACTTC. Translated, it gives CASSFMDRSSYEQYF.